What follows describes a single T cell receptor (beta chain). The data originate from a study of blood T cell repertoires in COVID-19. Looking at the study overall: The United States, Italy and Spain were the sources of the acute and convalescent COVID-19 samples. Nucleic acid was either cDNA or gDNA, and it came from T cells, B-cell-depleted T cells, or PBMCs.

This CDR3 is 12 amino acids long. The germline gives CDR1 GTSNPN, CDR2 SVGIG (reference sequence). Trimming shortened V by 4 bases and J by 8 bases, and 14 bases separated the two germline ends. Per the authors' pipeline: Nucleated cell counts were estimated from reference gene primer amplification. TCRdb's copy holds only in-frame clones and misses some; the assay was immunoSEQ multiplex PCR. V, J and clone size are taken as reported in that table, and D and trimming were inferred from the DNA itself. The table lists just under 90,000 clones, about 88% of them singletons. V and J are TRBV30 and TRBJ1-1; perhaps TRBD1 as D (5 bases). Specimen: peripheral blood. This clonotype originated in an elderly woman with acute or convalescent COVID-19. CDR3 protein: CAWIPGEGEAFF. The CDR3 DNA reads TGTGCCTGGATCCCGGGGGAAGGGGAAGCTTTCTTT.